This TCR beta chain emerged from a study of CD8+ T cells in alopecia areata. RNA was extracted and reverse transcribed into cDNA as the sequencing template. This table comes from immunoSEQ multiplex PCR, and its TCRdb copy is limited to in-frame clones, with some not included. Of 200,000 or so clones listed, roughly 60% are singletons. This clone has ten or more counts. This CDR3 comprises 14 residues. V shed 0 bases and J shed 9 bases, with 14 bases lying between them. Germline V lookup: CDR1 SGHTA, CDR2 FQGTGA. Regarding treatment: oral pan-JAK inhibitor, 5-10 mg twice daily. The source was CD4+ T cells sorted from blood, collected at week 24, from a patient treated with tofacitinib. This sequence was found in a human donor with alopecia areata. This rearrangement joins TRBV7-3 to TRBJ1-1, with D possibly TRBD1 on 5 matching bases. CDR3 DNA sequence: TGTGCCAGCAGCTTAACGGGGGACTCAGGGAAAGCTTTCTTT. As protein: CASSLTGDSGKAFF.